Detailed here is one T cell receptor (beta chain). Its target is not known. Profiled with immunoSEQ multiplex PCR; TCRdb holds only in-frame clones, not every one. The repertoire includes fewer than 80,000 clones, around 85% of them detected once, and approximately 4.3% sits in the top ten. The CDR3 covers 14 residues. This specimen comes from a study of OX40 agonist ivuxolimab in advanced cancers. Background on the study: Patients with prior anti-PD-1, anti-PD-L1 or anti-CTLA-4 therapy were eligible; 40% had some. Study-level findings and limits: CD4+ T cells averaged fewer expanded clones than CD8+ T cells. Antigen specificity remained undetermined for the expanded peripheral T cells.

At cycle 4 day 1, cycle 7 day 1, and baseline, blood was sampled. This rearrangement joins TRBV21-1 to TRBJ2-7; the table's D call TRBD1 went unverified against the DNA. TRBV21-1 is given as a pseudogene. The receptor's source is an adult with an advanced solid tumor such as melanoma, head and neck, liver or kidney cancer. The specimen comprised CD4+ or CD8+ T cells sorted from blood, sampled in a trial of the OX40 agonist ivuxolimab. CDR3 nucleotide sequence: TGTGCCAGCAGCAGAGAAGGGACAAAGCGGAAGCAGTACTTC. It codes for CASSREGTKRKQYF.